The 14 T cell receptor beta chains below were found in one sample sequenced in a study of T cell responses to AZD1222 COVID-19 vaccine. Profiling relied on immunoSEQ multiplex PCR, and the TCRdb table lists in-frame clones only, not all of them. This sample yields about 84,000 clones, of which 75% to 90% are seen a single time; around 10% belongs to the top ten. The input for sequencing was peripheral blood, taken 28 days after the second AZD1222 dose. The origin of the receptors is an adult who received the AZD1222 COVID-19 vaccine.

The chain joins TRBV7-2 to TRBJ1-1; D is ambiguous. The CDR3 extends over 13 amino acids. Trimming stripped 4 bases from V and 2 bases from J, with 8 bases between. The germline V gene has CDR1 SGHTA and CDR2 FQGNSA. CDR3 loop: CASSWPANTEAFF. The CDR3 bases are TGTGCCAGCAGCTGGCCAGCCAACACTGAAGCTTTCTTT.

This rearrangement joins TRBV10-2 to TRBJ2-6; maybe TRBD1 (5 bases). Germline V gene sequence: CDR1 WSHSY, CDR2 SAAADI. The V gene lost 7 bases and the J gene lost 0 bases, with 13 bases spanning the gap. CDR3 length: 16 amino acids. The CDR3 region has the DNA TGCGCCAGCACTGGACAAGGCCGCTCTGGGGCCAACGTCCTGACTTTC. Translated, it gives CASTGQGRSGANVLTF.

The gene calls are TRBV3-1 (or the pseudogene TRBV3-2) and TRBJ2-5; 9 nucleotides match TRBD2. CDR3 size: 18 residues. The germline gives CDR1 LGHDT, CDR2 YNNKEL (reference sequence). J gave up 1 base and V 4 bases, and 13 bases lay outside the gene matches. The CDR3 nucleotides read TGTGCCAGCAGCCCGCTCTATCCCCGCGGGGGGGCCCAAGAGACCCAGTACTTC. Residues: CASSPLYPRGGAQETQYF.

The chain has TRBV2 and TRBJ1-6, with D possibly being TRBD1 (6 bases). Germline values: CDR1 SNHLY, CDR2 FYNNEI. The CDR3 totals 16 residues. The V end was cut by 6 bases, the J end by 7 bases, with 19 bases between. The CDR3 spells CASSYAMTGSNSPLHF. The CDR3, as DNA: TGTGCCAGCAGCTACGCGATGACAGGTTCGAATTCACCCCTCCACTTT.

V is TRBV28 and J is TRBJ2-2, with D perhaps TRBD2 (6 bases). Germline CDR1 and CDR2: MDHEN and SYDVKM. The CDR3 length is 12 residues. The V and J ends lost 11 bases and 6 bases respectively, with 13 bases between them. The CDR3 spells CAHKEGPGELFF. In DNA, the CDR3 is TGTGCCCATAAGGAGGGGCCCGGGGAGCTGTTTTTT.

This rearrangement joins TRBV3-1 (or the pseudogene TRBV3-2) to TRBJ1-1, with 8 positions matching TRBD1. Germline trimming cut 4 bases from V and 4 bases from J; bases unmatched to any gene: 5. CDR3 size: 14 residues. In germline, CDR1 is LGHDT, CDR2 YNNKEL (reference sequence). The chain's CDR3 is CASSPTGGSTEAFF. CDR3 nucleotides: TGTGCCAGCAGCCCAACAGGGGGAAGCACTGAAGCTTTCTTT.

V gene TRBV19 combines with J gene TRBJ2-1, with 7 bases matching TRBD2. Germline V lookup: CDR1 LNHDA, CDR2 SQIVND (reference sequence). The CDR3 contains 14 residues. The V gene end was trimmed by 2 bases and the J gene end by 4 bases; junction bases not matched to a gene: 2. The DNA for the CDR3 is TGTGCCAGTAGTATACAGCGGGGATACAATGAGCAGTTCTTC. It yields the protein CASSIQRGYNEQFF.

Here the CDR3 DNA reads TGCGCCAGCAGTAAATCCGGTACTTTCGGTGAAGCTTTCTTT. Its protein is CASSKSGTFGEAFF. The V call is TRBV4-1, the J call TRBJ1-1; D call uncertain. Germline CDR1 MGHRA, CDR2 YSYEKL. The V end was cut by 6 bases, the J end by 7 bases, with 18 bases between. This CDR3 comprises 14 residues.

The chain joins TRBV2 to TRBJ2-2, with D possibly matching TRBD1 (5 bases). Germline V gene lookup returns CDR1 SNHLY and CDR2 FYNNEI. V was clipped by 4 bases and J by 3 bases, with 9 bases between them. CDR3 size: 14 residues. The CDR3: CASSGQGDTGELFF. The CDR3 DNA reads TGTGCCAGCAGTGGGCAGGGTGACACCGGGGAGCTGTTTTTT.

The chain couples TRBV11-1 to TRBJ1-1; no reliable D call. V shed 1 base and J shed 1 base, with 4 bases lying between them. CDR1 is SGHAT, CDR2 FQDESV, per germline (reference sequence). The CDR3 spans 13 residues. The CDR3 region is CASSLVGNTEAFF. The CDR3 nucleotides read TGTGCCAGCAGCTTAGTTGGGAACACTGAAGCTTTCTTT. Based on the CDR3 plus reference TRBV11-1 and TRBJ1-1, the full variable domain is EAEVAQSPRYKITEKSQAVAFWCDPISGHATLYWYRQILGQGPELLVQFQDESVVDDSQLPKDRFSAERLKGVDSTLKIQPAELGDSAMYLCASSLVGNTEAFFGQGTRLTVV.

V gene TRBV2 combines with J gene TRBJ1-2; maybe TRBD1 (6 bases). V was trimmed by 7 bases and J by 5 bases, leaving 17 bases between them. Germline assignment: CDR1 SNHLY and CDR2 FYNNEI. There are 14 residues in the CDR3. CDR3 sequence: CASTEGRGAYGYTF. In DNA form, the CDR3 reads TGTGCCAGCACCGAAGGGAGGGGGGCTTATGGCTACACCTTC. The full variable domain, completed using reference TRBV2 and TRBJ1-2, is EPEVTQTPSHQVTQMGQEVILRCVPISNHLYFYWYRQILGQKVEFLVSFYNNEISEKSEIFDDQFSVERPDGSNFTLKIRSTKLEDSAMYFCASTEGRGAYGYTFGSGTRLTVV.

The chain has TRBV4-3 and TRBJ2-1, with a weak D call TRBD2 (6 bases). This CDR3 has 16 amino acids. Looked up from germline, CDR1 is LGHNA and CDR2 is YSLEER. The V and J ends lost 1 base and 0 bases respectively, with 10 bases between them. DNA of the CDR3: TGCGCCAGCAGCCAAGCCGCGACTAGCTCCTACAATGAGCAGTTCTTC. It yields the protein CASSQAATSSYNEQFF.

This sequence joins TRBV7-2 and TRBJ1-4; no definite D call. This CDR3 has 16 amino acids. V was pared by 1 base and J by 10 bases, with 19 bases between. The germline CDR1 and CDR2 sequences are SGHTA and FQGNSA. CDR3 in amino acids: CASSLVLGPTGGKLFF. The CDR3 DNA is TGTGCCAGCAGCTTAGTTCTGGGCCCTACGGGTGGAAAACTGTTTTTT.

The rearrangement joins TRBV2 to TRBJ1-1, with TRBD1 as a possible D gene (5 bases). Germline CDR1 and CDR2: SNHLY and FYNNEI. This CDR3 is built from 16 residues. Trimming removed 8 bases from V and 8 bases from J, with 27 bases in between. Written as DNA, the CDR3 is TGTGCCAGCGGGAAAGGAAGGCTTGGGGACTCCTCCGAAGCTTTCTTT. Translation gives CASGKGRLGDSSEAFF.